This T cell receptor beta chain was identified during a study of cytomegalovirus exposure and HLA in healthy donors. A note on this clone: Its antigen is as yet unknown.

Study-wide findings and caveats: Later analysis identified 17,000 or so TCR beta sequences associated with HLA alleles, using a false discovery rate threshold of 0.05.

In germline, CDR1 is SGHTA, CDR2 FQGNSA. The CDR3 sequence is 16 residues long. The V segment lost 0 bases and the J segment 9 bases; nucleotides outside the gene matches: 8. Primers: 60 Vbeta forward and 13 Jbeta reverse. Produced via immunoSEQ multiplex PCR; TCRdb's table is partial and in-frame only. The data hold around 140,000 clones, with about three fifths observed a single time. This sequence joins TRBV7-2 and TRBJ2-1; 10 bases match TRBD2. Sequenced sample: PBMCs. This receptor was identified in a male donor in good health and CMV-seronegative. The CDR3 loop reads CASSLAGAGGLFEQFF. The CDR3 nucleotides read TGTGCCAGCAGCTTAGCCGGAGCGGGGGGGCTGTTTGAGCAGTTCTTC.